The 12 T cell receptor beta chains presented below share a single source sample, sequenced in a study of control samples from healthy donors and cancer patients. Sequencing used immunoSEQ multiplex PCR; TCRdb keeps in-frame clones, though not all of them. The sample gives under 150,000 clones, around 93% of which show up once; under 2% is in the top ten. The sequenced material came from PBMCs. The receptors derive from a man in his fifties with head and neck cancer.

The DNA of the CDR3 is TGTGCCAGCAGTTACCAGGGTCGCTCACCCCTCCACTTT. This codes for CASSYQGRSPLHF. The chain joins TRBV6-2 or TRBV6-3 to TRBJ1-6, with D perhaps TRBD1 (5 bases). There are 13 residues in the CDR3. The V gene's germline CDR1 is MNHEY and CDR2 SVGEGT. The ends were cut back, 2 bases at V and 10 bases at J, with 9 bases in the middle.

The genes are TRBV27 and TRBJ1-1; no clear D gene. V lost 3 bases and J lost 1, with 6 bases in between. Germline CDR1 is MNHEY and CDR2 is SMNVEV (reference sequence). The CDR3 covers 13 residues. The CDR3 DNA sequence: TGTGCCAGCAGTTTCTCACAGAACACTGAAGCTTTCTTT. Translated: CASSFSQNTEAFF.

The J gene is TRBJ1-1, the V gene TRBV5-4; TRBD1 agrees at 9 bases. V was clipped by 5 bases and J by 6 bases; unmatched bases: 8. The CDR3 contains 14 residues. CDR1 is SGHNT and CDR2 is YYREEE in the germline V gene (reference sequence). Written as DNA, the CDR3 is TGTGCCAGCAGATTGACAGGGGGACGAGCTGAAGCTTTCTTT. Protein product: CASRLTGGRAEAFF.

The chain is built from TRBV18 and TRBJ2-2; possibly TRBD1 or TRBD2 for D (7 bases each). Trimming stripped 3 bases from V and 4 bases from J, with 18 bases between. CDR1 is KGHSH and CDR2 is LQKENI in the germline V gene. This CDR3 comprises 17 residues. The CDR3 region is CASSPPGEGATTGELFF. CDR3 nucleotide sequence: TGTGCCAGCTCACCTCCCGGGGAGGGGGCCACCACCGGGGAGCTGTTTTTT.

V gene TRBV2 combines with J gene TRBJ2-3; TRBD2 matches 7 bases. The CDR3 totals 16 residues. The V gene's germline CDR1 is SNHLY and CDR2 FYNNEI. The V gene end was trimmed by 7 bases and the J gene end by 5 bases; junction bases not matched to a gene: 15. CDR3 sequence: CASKITAGHGGDTQYF. The CDR3 DNA sequence: TGTGCCAGCAAAATAACAGCGGGGCACGGGGGAGATACGCAGTATTTT. The whole variable domain, filled in from reference TRBV2 and TRBJ2-3, reads EPEVTQTPSHQVTQMGQEVILRCVPISNHLYFYWYRQILGQKVEFLVSFYNNEISEKSEIFDDQFSVERPDGSNFTLKIRSTKLEDSAMYFCASKITAGHGGDTQYFGPGTRLTVL.

V gene TRBV7-8 combines with J gene TRBJ1-1; no firm D call. Trimming took off 5 bases at V and 7 bases at J, with 11 bases between the two ends. Germline loops: CDR1 SGHVS, CDR2 FQNEAQ. The CDR3 has 12 residues. CDR3 DNA: TGTGCCAGCAGCCGCCAAGCAGGTGAAGCTTTCTTT. Translated, it gives CASSRQAGEAFF.

CDR3 sequence (DNA): TGTGCCTCCACGTGGGGGGATGGCACCGGGGAGCTGTTTTTT. Amino acids: CASTWGDGTGELFF. This chain uses TRBV7-2 with TRBJ2-2; D is perhaps TRBD2 (6 bases). CDR1 and CDR2 (germline): SGHTA, FQGNSA. The CDR3 length is 14 residues. The germline V and J ends were trimmed by 11 bases and 4 bases, with 17 bases remaining between them.

This sequence joins TRBV5-1 and TRBJ1-1; no clear D gene. Germline-derived CDR1 and CDR2 are SGHRS and YFSETQ. Trimming left V 2 bases short and J 1 base short, with 12 bases between. This CDR3 contains 15 residues. The CDR3: CASSFGGEANTEAFF. CDR3 bases: TGCGCCAGCAGCTTTGGCGGGGAGGCGAACACTGAAGCTTTCTTT.

The chain carries TRBV5-6 and TRBJ1-1; D unclear. The germline V gene has CDR1 SGHDT and CDR2 YYEEEE. V dropped 0 bases and J dropped 4 bases, with 13 bases sitting between them. The CDR3 spans 15 residues. In nucleotides, the CDR3 is TGTGCCAGCAGCTTGGTGCGGGGTACGAGCACTGAAGCTTTCTTT. This codes for CASSLVRGTSTEAFF. The whole variable domain, remainder taken from reference TRBV5-6 and TRBJ1-1, is DAGVTQSPTHLIKTRGQQVTLRCSPKSGHDTVSWYQQALGQGPQFIFQYYEEEERQRGNFPDRFSGHQFPNYSSELNVNALLLGDSALYLCASSLVRGTSTEAFFGQGTRLTVV.

The chain couples TRBV18 to TRBJ1-5, with a weak D call TRBD1 (6 bases). The ends were cut back, 3 bases at V and 1 base at J, with 10 bases in the middle. The length of the CDR3 is 15 residues. Germline CDR1 reads KGHSH; CDR2 reads LQKENI. The CDR3 reads CASSPATGSNQPQHF. The CDR3 DNA reads as TGTGCCAGCTCACCGGCAACAGGGAGCAATCAGCCCCAGCATTTT.

In its sample, this clone was seen a few times. This sequence joins TRBV6-6 and TRBJ2-7; the match to TRBD1 covers 7 bases. The germline V gene has CDR1 MNHNY and CDR2 SVGAGI (reference sequence). The CDR3 covers 13 residues. V lost 6 bases and J lost 7; bases outside the gene matches: 9. CDR3: CASRHRGSGEQYF. CDR3 in DNA: TGTGCCAGCAGACACAGGGGTTCGGGGGAGCAGTACTTC.

The J gene is TRBJ2-3, the V gene TRBV6-5, with D maybe TRBD2 (5 bases). The germline V gene encodes CDR1 MNHEY and CDR2 SVGAGI. Trimming stripped 6 bases from V and 2 bases from J, with 9 bases between. The CDR3 sequence is 13 residues long. The CDR3 DNA is TGTGCCAGCAGGGACTCTTACACAGATACGCAGTATTTT. Its protein product is CASRDSYTDTQYF.